Below are 10 T cell receptor beta chains sequenced from a single sample in a study of blood T cell repertoires in COVID-19. Produced via immunoSEQ multiplex PCR; TCRdb's table is partial and in-frame only. This sample has 100,000 to 150,000 clones, with approximately 81% found just once. Sequenced sample: peripheral blood. The origin of the receptors is a man aged 60 to 69 with acute or convalescent COVID-19.

This clone was picked up a small number of times. The CDR3 nucleotides read TGTGCCAGCAGTCCGACACCGCAGGGGACCGGGGAGCTGTTTTTT. Translated: CASSPTPQGTGELFF. This chain connects TRBV6-5 to TRBJ2-2; D is possibly TRBD1 (6 bases). The CDR3 spans 15 residues. The V gene lost 5 bases and the J gene lost 5 bases, with 15 bases spanning the gap. In germline, CDR1 is MNHEY, CDR2 SVGAGI.

The chain carries TRBV10-3 and TRBJ1-2; D might be TRBD1 (5 bases). The CDR3 loop spans 13 amino acids. Trimming shortened V by 8 bases and J by 0 bases, and 10 bases separated the two germline ends. Germline CDR1 and CDR2: ENHRY and SYGVKD. CDR3 sequence: CAIAQGSNYGYTF. The DNA for the CDR3 is TGTGCCATCGCGCAGGGATCTAACTATGGCTACACCTTC.

CDR3 nucleotide sequence: TGTGCCAGCAGCGAGGGACAGGGTAAATCCTATAATTCACCCCTCCACTTT. It codes for CASSEGQGKSYNSPLHF. This chain connects TRBV9 to TRBJ1-6, with 9 bases lining up with TRBD1. The CDR3 is made up of 17 amino acids. Germline V lookup: CDR1 SGDLS, CDR2 YYNGEE. Trimming at V came to 3 bases and at J to 1 base, leaving 5 bases not matched to a gene.

This clone has just a few counts. The CDR3 DNA sequence: TGTGCCAGCAGTTCAGGACTAGTAGGCTCCTACGAGCAGTACTTC. Its protein product is CASSSGLVGSYEQYF. The chain uses TRBV6-5 and TRBJ2-7, with 7 bases identical to TRBD2. This CDR3 has 15 amino acids. The V gene end was trimmed by 4 bases and the J gene end by 0 bases; junction bases not matched to a gene: 6. CDR1 MNHEY and CDR2 SVGAGI come from the germline V gene.

This sequence joins TRBV6-1 and TRBJ2-2; TRBD2 aligns across 11 bases. Trimming took 2 bases from V and 7 from J; bases not matched to a gene: 0. This CDR3 is 14 amino acids long. From germline, CDR1 is MNHNS and CDR2 SASEGT. The CDR3: CASSELAGGGELFF. The CDR3 DNA is TGTGCCAGCAGTGAACTAGCGGGGGGCGGGGAGCTGTTTTTT.

This clone came up once. V is TRBV7-3 and J is TRBJ2-1, with 7 bases aligning to TRBD1. J gave up 0 bases and V 2 bases, and 4 bases lay outside the gene matches. This CDR3 contains 16 residues. The germline gives CDR1 SGHTA, CDR2 FQGTGA. CDR3 sequence: CASSLSPGGSYNEQFF. The CDR3 nucleotides read TGTGCCAGCAGCTTATCCCCAGGGGGCTCCTACAATGAGCAGTTCTTC.

The chain carries TRBV10-3 and TRBJ2-7; D remains unclear. Germline loops: CDR1 ENHRY, CDR2 SYGVKD. There are 13 residues in the CDR3. V was clipped by 2 bases and J by 4 bases, with 9 bases between them. CDR3 coding DNA: TGTGCCATCAGTGAGGGTTTACTATACGAGCAGTACTTC. Its translation: CAISEGLLYEQYF.

The chain links TRBV30 to TRBJ1-2; 8 bases fit TRBD1. The CDR3 runs 16 residues. The germline gives CDR1 GTSNPN, CDR2 SVGIG (reference sequence). V trimming: 3 bases; J trimming: 5 bases; junction bases outside the gene matches: 14. CDR3 protein: CAWRRSATGGGYGYTF. In DNA, the CDR3 is TGTGCCTGGAGACGGTCTGCCACAGGGGGTGGATATGGCTACACCTTC.

The V and J genes are TRBV18 and TRBJ2-2, with 7 nucleotides matching TRBD1. Trimming took 5 bases from V and 5 from J; bases not matched to a gene: 11. The CDR3 runs 16 residues. Per germline, CDR1 KGHSH and CDR2 LQKENI. CDR3: CASSSTPTGHTGELFF. DNA for the CDR3: TGTGCCAGCTCATCAACTCCGACAGGGCATACCGGGGAGCTGTTTTTT.

J is TRBJ2-7 and V is TRBV5-1, with 14 nucleotides matching TRBD2. J gave up 3 bases and V 4 bases, and 6 bases lay outside the gene matches. Germline-derived CDR1 and CDR2 are SGHRS and YFSETQ. The CDR3 is 16 residues long. The DNA for the CDR3 is TGCGCCAGCAGCCTAGGACTAGCGGGGGGCTTCTACGAGCAGTACTTC. This gives the protein CASSLGLAGGFYEQYF.